One T cell receptor beta chain is described in this entry. Its target is unknown. This record belongs to a study of PD-1 blockade in classical Hodgkin lymphoma. Using immunoSEQ multiplex PCR, the repertoire was profiled, and TCRdb retains in-frame clones only, with some absent. The sample has approximately 57,000 clones; around 93% are singletons. Each patient's relapse followed autologous stem cell transplantation, and brentuximab vedotin exposure varied. Study results and limitations: At baseline, newly diagnosed patients reportedly showed less TCR diversity than healthy donors. Exclusion applied to patients who initiated nivolumab less than 1 year following ASCT.

The CDR3 is made up of 17 amino acids. The junction had 13 bases not matched to a gene; V was cut back by 3 bases and J by 4 bases. The germline gives CDR1 MNHEY, CDR2 SMNVEV (reference sequence). The sequence came from a human donor with classical Hodgkin lymphoma. V gene TRBV27 combines with J gene TRBJ2-5; 8 nucleotides agree with TRBD2. This material consisted of peripheral blood mononuclear cells (PBMCs), taken before the second cycle of nivolumab. CDR3 protein: CASSFSLASGSRETQYF. In nucleotides, the CDR3 is TGTGCCAGCAGTTTTTCCCTCGCCAGCGGGAGCAGAGAGACCCAGTACTTC.